This T cell receptor (beta chain) stems from a study of blood T cell repertoires in COVID-19. Some clones are missing from TCRdb's copy, which holds only in-frame ones; the method was immunoSEQ multiplex PCR. The profile shows 410,000 or so clones, 86% of them singletons. After removal of 6 bases from V and 2 bases from J, the junction contained 10 bases not matched to a gene. The CDR3 is made up of 15 amino acids. CDR1 MNHNY and CDR2 SVGAGI come from the germline V gene (reference sequence). This TCR came from a woman younger than 45 with active or convalescent COVID-19. The rearrangement links TRBV6-6 to TRBJ2-7, with 7 bases identical to TRBD2. Sequenced material: peripheral blood. CDR3 region: CASRDAGVGTYEQYF. The CDR3, as DNA: TGTGCCAGCAGAGACGCGGGGGTAGGGACCTACGAGCAGTACTTC.